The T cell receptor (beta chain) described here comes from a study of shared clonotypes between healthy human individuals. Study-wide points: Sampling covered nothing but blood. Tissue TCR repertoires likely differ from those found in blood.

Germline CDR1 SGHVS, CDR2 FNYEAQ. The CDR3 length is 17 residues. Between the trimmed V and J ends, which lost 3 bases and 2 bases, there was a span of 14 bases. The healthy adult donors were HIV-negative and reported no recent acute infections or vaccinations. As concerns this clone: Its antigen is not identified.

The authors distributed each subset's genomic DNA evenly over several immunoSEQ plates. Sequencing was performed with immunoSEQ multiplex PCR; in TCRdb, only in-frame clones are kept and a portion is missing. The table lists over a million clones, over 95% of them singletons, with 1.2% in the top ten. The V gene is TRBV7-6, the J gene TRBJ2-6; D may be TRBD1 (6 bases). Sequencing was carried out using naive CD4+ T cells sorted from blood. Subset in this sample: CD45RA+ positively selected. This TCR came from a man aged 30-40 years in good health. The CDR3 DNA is TGTGCCAGCAGCTTCCGACAGGAGTCAACTGGGGCCAACGTCCTGACTTTC. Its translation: CASSFRQESTGANVLTF.